This T cell receptor (beta chain) was documented in a study of cytomegalovirus exposure and HLA in healthy donors. To note about this clone: Its antigen is unidentified.

The V gene's germline CDR1 is SNHLY and CDR2 FYNNEI. Trimming pared 3 bases from V and 5 bases from J, leaving 5 bases between. The CDR3 is 12 residues long. The data were produced by immunoSEQ multiplex PCR, yet TCRdb's version contains in-frame clones alone and is incomplete. In the table there are about 64,000 clones, roughly 91% of which are singletons. General study findings and limits: Whilst most TCR sequences proved rare, a subset of public TCRs occurred across many donors.

The V call is TRBV2, the J call TRBJ1-5; D unclear. Source material: PBMCs. This TCR was recovered from a woman aged 18-30 years in good health and CMV-seronegative. CDR3 region: CASSDIDQPQHF. Here the CDR3 DNA reads TGTGCCAGCAGTGATATCGATCAGCCCCAGCATTTT.